This TCR beta chain appears in the sequencing data of a study of a mutant IDH1 vaccine in newly diagnosed glioma. The overall study: Vaccines were begun 4-6 weeks after radiotherapy alone, or with temozolomide cycles. Study-wide results and limits: Researchers report vaccine-induced immune responses in roughly 94% of patients.

Concerning this clone: Its antigen is as yet unknown.

Measured with immunoSEQ multiplex PCR; TCRdb has only the in-frame clones, and not every one. This table has tens of thousands of clones, approximately 80% appearing once. Time point meaning: week 47, end of study. Vaccination comprised doses that each held 300 ug of mutant IDH1 20-mer peptide, plus topical imiquimod. Sequenced material: PBMCs, taken from a glioma patient whose treatment included an IDH1 peptide vaccine. This receptor was obtained from a man aged 35 to 55 with glioma.

The CDR3 sequence is CASSERFLAGGTDTQYF. CDR3 nucleotide sequence: TGTGCCAGCAGCGAGAGATTCCTAGCGGGGGGCACAGATACGCAGTATTTT. V is TRBV9 and J is TRBJ2-3, with 10 nucleotides matching TRBD2. V shed 3 bases, J shed 1 base, and the junction held 8 bases outside the gene matches. The CDR3 loop spans 17 amino acids. Per the germline V gene, CDR1 is SGDLS and CDR2 is YYNGEE.